These T cell receptor beta chains were read from a single sample in a study of blood T cells in healthy people across ages. TCRdb re-derived calls from the 5' RACE reads in MiXCR, one entry per CDR3 protein. The table lists 600,000 to 1,000,000 distinct CDR3 sequences, roughly 64% of them singletons. What was sequenced was blood. Source of these receptors: a man aged 30 to 45 in good health. CDR3s include the opening cysteine and the closing phenylalanine or tryptophan. The D gene is left open where the match is weak. Part of the rows lack a size; the others show once, few, many or a class for expanded clones.

V	J	size	D	DNA	CDR3
TRBV4-3	TRBJ2-3	.	.	TGCGCCAGCAGCCTGAGTAGTTTCACAGATACGCAGTATTTT	CASSLSSFTDTQYF
TRBV29-1	TRBJ2-1	many	.	TGCAGCGTTGAAGCGGGGATCCCGTCTTATGAGCAGTTCTTC	CSVEAGIPSYEQFF
TRBV4-1	TRBJ2-7	.	.	TGCGCCAGCAGTCAAGCAGGGGGGACCACGAGGCCCTACGAGCAGTACTTC	CASSQAGGTTRPYEQYF
TRBV27	TRBJ2-5	.	.	TGTGCCAGCAGTCCATCGCGGGTTCGAGAGACCCAGTACTTC	CASSPSRVRETQYF
TRBV7-2	TRBJ1-6	once	.	TGTGCCAGCAGCTTAGGGGTGGACTCCTATAATTCACCCCTCCACTTT	CASSLGVDSYNSPLHF
TRBV20-1	TRBJ2-1	many	TRBD2	TGCAGTTACGGGGGGAGCTATGAGCAGTTCTTC	CSYGGSYEQFF
TRBV6-6	TRBJ2-7	.	.	TGTGCCAGCACCTACCGGGGGCTTGCCTACGAGCAGTACTTC	CASTYRGLAYEQYF
TRBV20-1	TRBJ1-2	.	TRBD1	TGCAGTGCCGGGGACAGGTTTAACTATGGCTACACCTTC	CSAGDRFNYGYTF
TRBV5-1	TRBJ2-1	.	.	TGCGCCAGCGGCCGGGCATCGATTGGGGATGAGCAGTTCTTC	CASGRASIGDEQFF
TRBV29-1	TRBJ2-5	few	TRBD2	TGCAGCGTTGATAGGGCTAGCGGACAAGAGACCCAGTACTTC	CSVDRASGQETQYF
TRBV20-1	TRBJ2-5	.	.	TGCAGTGCCATCAGCCGACTAGGGTACCAAGAGACCCAGTACTTC	CSAISRLGYQETQYF
TRBV20-1	TRBJ1-1	.	.	TGCAGTGCTCCACCTCGGCGGGGGCTGATCAACACTGAAGCTTTCTTT	CSAPPRRGLINTEAFF
TRBV27	TRBJ2-7	.	TRBD2	TGTGCCAGCAGTTTAAGAAGCGGGACTATCCCCTACGAGCAGTACTTC	CASSLRSGTIPYEQYF
TRBV15	TRBJ2-7	.	.	TGTGCCACCAGCGCCACGGGAACGCAGAACGAGCAGTACTTC	CATSATGTQNEQYF
TRBV6-6	TRBJ2-7	.	.	TGTGCCAGCACCTCTTACGAGCAGTACTTC	CASTSYEQYF
TRBV20-1	TRBJ1-4	few	.	TGCAGTGCTAGTTGGCAGTATGATGAAAAACTGTTTTTT	CSASWQYDEKLFF
TRBV4-2	TRBJ2-3	.	.	TGTCCCAGCAGCCAAGACTCCCTCTCCCCCACGCAGTATTTT	CPSSQDSLSPTQYF
TRBV13	TRBJ1-2	.	TRBD1	TGTGCCAGCAGCTCCGGACAGGGGCGTTGGTATGGCTACACCTTC	CASSSGQGRWYGYTF
TRBV20-1	TRBJ2-3	.	TRBD2	TGCAGTGCTAACCCTTCCAGCGCGGGAGACCAGTATACGCAGTATTTT	CSANPSSAGDQYTQYF
TRBV30	TRBJ2-7	.	.	TGTGCCTGGAGTGGTGGTTTTAACGAGCAGTACTTC	CAWSGGFNEQYF
TRBV30	TRBJ1-2	.	.	TGTGCCCTAAGACCAGGCAGCTATGGCTACACCTTC	CALRPGSYGYTF
TRBV4-3	TRBJ2-7	.	TRBD2	TGCGCCAGCAGCCAAGGGACTAGCGGGTCCAGCTACGAGCAGTACTTC	CASSQGTSGSSYEQYF
TRBV5-1	TRBJ2-6	.	.	TGCGCCAGCAGCTTGAGTGGATCTGCTGGGGCCAACGTCCTGACTTTC	CASSLSGSAGANVLTF
TRBV4-2	TRBJ1-2	.	.	TGTGCCAGCAGCCAAGAACAGGGAGTCCCCTATGGCTACACCTTC	CASSQEQGVPYGYTF
TRBV20-1	TRBJ2-3	once	.	TGCAGTGCTAGAGACGTTAGCACAGATACGCAGTATTTT	CSARDVSTDTQYF
TRBV25-1	TRBJ1-5	.	.	TGTGCCAGCAGTGAACGAAATAGGCAGCCCCAGCATTTT	CASSERNRQPQHF
TRBV20-1	TRBJ2-3	.	TRBD2	TGCAGTGCTAGAGAGTTAGCGGGAGATTATGGAGATACGACGCAGTATTTT	CSARELAGDYGDTTQYF
TRBV30	TRBJ1-2	few	.	TGTGCCTGGAGGTGGGGCACCTCGGACGGCTACACCTTC	CAWRWGTSDGYTF
TRBV25-1	TRBJ2-1	.	.	TGTGCCAGCAGTGATTACGGCAGCGATAACAAGATCCCCTACAATGAGCAGTTCTTC	CASSDYGSDNKIPYNEQFF
TRBV20-1	TRBJ1-2	.	.	TGCAGTGTTGGAGGGGGGTACGGCTATGGCTACACCTTC	CSVGGGYGYGYTF
TRBV18	TRBJ1-6	.	.	TGTGCCAGCTCACCCGGGACGGCCGATAATTCACCCCTCCACTTT	CASSPGTADNSPLHF
TRBV7-9	TRBJ1-4	.	.	TGTGCCAGCAGCTTATTTGGGAGTGCAACTAATGAAAAACTGTTTTTT	CASSLFGSATNEKLFF
TRBV20-1	TRBJ2-7	few	.	TGCAGTGCTAGGGACTCTCTCTCCTACGAGCAGTACTTC	CSARDSLSYEQYF